Following are 4 T cell receptor beta chains from one sample sequenced in a study of PD-1 blockade in classical Hodgkin lymphoma. Assay: immunoSEQ multiplex PCR; the TCRdb copy retains only in-frame clones and omits some. The sample yields more than 40,000 clones, around 78% seen once. Time point described: cycle 4 day 1 (C4D1), after less than seven weeks of nivolumab. Autologous stem cell transplantation was followed by relapse in every patient, and brentuximab vedotin exposure varied. Sequenced here: peripheral blood mononuclear cells (PBMCs), sampled before the fourth cycle of nivolumab. Receptor source: a human donor with classical Hodgkin lymphoma.

The gene calls are TRBV5-1 and TRBJ1-3; 7 nucleotides match TRBD1. Germline CDR1 is SGHRS and CDR2 is YFSETQ. V trimming: 4 bases; J trimming: 1 base; junction bases outside the gene matches: 5. The CDR3 runs to 15 residues. The DNA for the CDR3 is TGCGCCAGCAGCCATCAGGGGGGATCTGGAAACACCATATATTTT. This sequence encodes CASSHQGGSGNTIYF.

The J gene is TRBJ2-1, the V gene TRBV5-1; 8 bases line up with TRBD2. V was clipped by 4 bases and J by 6 bases; unmatched bases: 9. Germline V gene data show CDR1 as SGHRS and CDR2 as YFSETQ. CDR3 length: 15 residues. The CDR3 loop reads CASSPGGAGGNEQFF. The CDR3 region has the DNA TGCGCCAGCAGCCCCGGGGGGGCTGGGGGCAATGAGCAGTTCTTC.

The chain has TRBV19 and TRBJ1-2; D remains ambiguous. CDR3 length: 15 amino acids. In germline, CDR1 is LNHDA, CDR2 SQIVND (reference sequence). V gave up 1 base and J gave up 8 bases, with 17 bases separating them. The CDR3 spells CASSIASQAGGGYTF. The CDR3 DNA reads as TGTGCCAGTAGTATAGCAAGCCAAGCGGGTGGGGGCTACACCTTC.

This clone was detected a few times. This rearrangement joins TRBV5-1 to TRBJ2-5; D may correspond to TRBD1 or TRBD2 (5 bases each). Between the trimmed V and J ends, which lost 3 bases and 3 bases, there was a span of 12 bases. The CDR3 runs 14 residues. In germline, CDR1 is SGHRS, CDR2 YFSETQ. The CDR3 here is CASSWDGEEETQYF. CDR3 coding DNA: TGCGCCAGCAGCTGGGACGGAGAAGAAGAGACCCAGTACTTC.